The text below deals with one T cell receptor beta chain. Its antigen is currently unknown. Germline CDR1 is LNHDA and CDR2 is SQIVND (reference sequence). The CDR3 has 17 amino acids. The sample originates from a study of OX40 agonist ivuxolimab in advanced cancers. General study points: Both blood CD4+ and CD8+ T cells showed clonal growth by week 6 at 0.1 to 3.0 mg/kg.

Profiled with immunoSEQ multiplex PCR; TCRdb holds only in-frame clones, not every one. The sample shows tens of thousands of clones, 88% of them seen only once. The specimen comprised CD4+ or CD8+ T cells sorted from blood, sampled in a trial of the OX40 agonist ivuxolimab. V usage is TRBV19 and J usage is TRBJ2-5; 7 nucleotides align to TRBD2. The assigned J gene may be wrong: the sequence end matches TRBJ2-7 better. The clonotype originates from an adult with an advanced solid tumor such as melanoma, head and neck, liver or kidney cancer. The CDR3 DNA is TGTGCCAGTAGTTCCCGGGCCCCCTGGGAGGGCCGCTACGAGCAGTACTTC. This sequence encodes CASSSRAPWEGRYEQYF.